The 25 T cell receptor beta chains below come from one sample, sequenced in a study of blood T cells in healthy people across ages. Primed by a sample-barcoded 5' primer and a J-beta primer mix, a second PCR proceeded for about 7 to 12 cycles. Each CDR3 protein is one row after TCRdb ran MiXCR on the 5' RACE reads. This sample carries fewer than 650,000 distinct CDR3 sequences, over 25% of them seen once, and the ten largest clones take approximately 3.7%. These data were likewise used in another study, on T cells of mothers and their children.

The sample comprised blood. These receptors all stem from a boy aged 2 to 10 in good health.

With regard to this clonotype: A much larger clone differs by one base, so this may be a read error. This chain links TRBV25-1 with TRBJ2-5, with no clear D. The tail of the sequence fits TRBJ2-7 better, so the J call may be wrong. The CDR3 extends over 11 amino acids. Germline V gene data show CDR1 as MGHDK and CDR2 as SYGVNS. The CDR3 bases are TGTGCCAGCAGGGGCCTGTACGAGCAGTACTTC. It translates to CASRGLYEQYF.

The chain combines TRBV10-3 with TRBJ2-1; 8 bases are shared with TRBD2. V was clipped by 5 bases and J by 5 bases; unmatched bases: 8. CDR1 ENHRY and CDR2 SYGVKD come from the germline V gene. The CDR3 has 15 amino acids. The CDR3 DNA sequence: TGTGCCATCAGTCCCCGGGAGGGCCTAGACAATGAGCAGTTCTTC. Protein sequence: CAISPREGLDNEQFF.

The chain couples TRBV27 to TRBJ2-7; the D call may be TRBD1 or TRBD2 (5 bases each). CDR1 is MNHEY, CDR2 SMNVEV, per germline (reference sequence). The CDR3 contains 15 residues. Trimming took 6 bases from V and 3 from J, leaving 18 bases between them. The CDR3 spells CASRPVGGTFYEQYF. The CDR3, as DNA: TGTGCCAGCAGGCCCGTTGGGGGAACCTTCTACGAGCAGTACTTC.

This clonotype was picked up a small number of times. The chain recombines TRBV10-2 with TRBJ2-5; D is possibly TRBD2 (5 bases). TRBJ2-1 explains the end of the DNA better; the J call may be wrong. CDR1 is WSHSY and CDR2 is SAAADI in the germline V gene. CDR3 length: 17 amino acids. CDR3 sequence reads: CASSGVDRGPLYNEQFF. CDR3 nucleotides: TGCGCCAGCAGTGGCGTAGACCGGGGTCCCCTATACAATGAGCAGTTCTTC.

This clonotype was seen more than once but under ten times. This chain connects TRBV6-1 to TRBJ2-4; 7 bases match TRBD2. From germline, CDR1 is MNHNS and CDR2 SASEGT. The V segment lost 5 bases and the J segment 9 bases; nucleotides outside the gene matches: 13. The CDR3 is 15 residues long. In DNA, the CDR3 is TGTGCCAGCAGTTCCCCTGGGGGGGGGGATCGCATTCAGTACTTC. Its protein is CASSSPGGGDRIQYF.

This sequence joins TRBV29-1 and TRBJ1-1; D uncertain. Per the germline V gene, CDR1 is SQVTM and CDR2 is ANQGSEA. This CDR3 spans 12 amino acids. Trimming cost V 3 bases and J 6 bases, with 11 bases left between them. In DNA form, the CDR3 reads TGCAGCGTTGACCTTCAGAGCGCTGAAGCTTTCTTT. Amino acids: CSVDLQSAEAFF.

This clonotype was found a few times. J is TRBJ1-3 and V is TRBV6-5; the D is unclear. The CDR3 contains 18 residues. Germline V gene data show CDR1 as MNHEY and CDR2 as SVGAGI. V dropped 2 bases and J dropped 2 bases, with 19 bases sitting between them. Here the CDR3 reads CASSYGYLRGGPGNTIYF. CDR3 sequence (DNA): TGTGCCAGCAGTTACGGGTACTTGAGAGGAGGGCCTGGAAACACCATATATTTT.

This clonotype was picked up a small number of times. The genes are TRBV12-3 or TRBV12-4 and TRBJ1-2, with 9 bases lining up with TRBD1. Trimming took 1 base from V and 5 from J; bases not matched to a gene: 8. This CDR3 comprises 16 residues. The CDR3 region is CASSLGATGGWYGYTF. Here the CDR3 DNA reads TGTGCCAGCAGTTTAGGAGCTACAGGGGGCTGGTATGGCTACACCTTC.

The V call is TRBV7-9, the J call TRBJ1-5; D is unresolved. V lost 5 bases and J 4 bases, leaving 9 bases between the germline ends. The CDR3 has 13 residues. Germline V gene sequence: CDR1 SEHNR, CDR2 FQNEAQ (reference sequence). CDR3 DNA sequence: TGTGCCAGCAGCAAGGACCAAAATCAGCCCCAGCATTTT. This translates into CASSKDQNQPQHF.

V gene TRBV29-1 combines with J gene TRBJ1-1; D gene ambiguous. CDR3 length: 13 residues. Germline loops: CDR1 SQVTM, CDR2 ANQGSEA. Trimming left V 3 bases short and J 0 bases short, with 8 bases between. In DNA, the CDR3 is TGCAGCGTTGATGGGGTACTGAACACTGAAGCTTTCTTT. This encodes CSVDGVLNTEAFF.

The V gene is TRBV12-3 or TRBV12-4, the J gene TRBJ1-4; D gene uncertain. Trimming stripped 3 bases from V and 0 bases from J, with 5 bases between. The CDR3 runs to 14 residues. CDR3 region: CASSLSPTNEKLFF. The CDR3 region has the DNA TGTGCCAGCAGTTTGAGTCCAACTAATGAAAAACTGTTTTTT.

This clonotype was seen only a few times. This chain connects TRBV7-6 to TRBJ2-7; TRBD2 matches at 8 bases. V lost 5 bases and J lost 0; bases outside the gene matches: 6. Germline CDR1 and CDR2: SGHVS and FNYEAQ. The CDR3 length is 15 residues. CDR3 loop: CASSAQRGNSYEQYF. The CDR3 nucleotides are TGTGCCAGCAGCGCCCAGCGGGGGAACTCCTACGAGCAGTACTTC.

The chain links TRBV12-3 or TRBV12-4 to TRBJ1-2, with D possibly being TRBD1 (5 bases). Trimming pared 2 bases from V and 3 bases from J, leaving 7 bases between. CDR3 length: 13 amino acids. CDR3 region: CASSLSGDYGYTF. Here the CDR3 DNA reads TGTGCCAGCAGTTTATCGGGGGACTATGGCTACACCTTC.

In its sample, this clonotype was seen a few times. CDR3 sequence: CSAIPGLAYQETQYF. The CDR3 nucleotides read TGCAGTGCCATACCGGGACTAGCGTACCAAGAGACCCAGTACTTC. J is TRBJ2-5 and V is TRBV20-1, with TRBD2 identical over 10 bases. CDR1 is DFQATT and CDR2 is SNEGSKA in the germline V gene (reference sequence). CDR3 size: 15 residues. J was trimmed by 0 bases and V by 6 bases; bases with no gene match: 7.

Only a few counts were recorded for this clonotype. CDR3 sequence reads: CASSLVIDDTQYF. The CDR3 bases are TGTGCCAGCAGCTTAGTAATTGACGATACGCAGTATTTT. The chain combines TRBV7-8 with TRBJ2-3; no reliable D call. CDR1 and CDR2 from the germline V gene are SGHVS and FQNEAQ. The CDR3 is 13 residues long. Between the trimmed V and J ends, which lost 1 base and 6 bases, there was a span of 8 bases.

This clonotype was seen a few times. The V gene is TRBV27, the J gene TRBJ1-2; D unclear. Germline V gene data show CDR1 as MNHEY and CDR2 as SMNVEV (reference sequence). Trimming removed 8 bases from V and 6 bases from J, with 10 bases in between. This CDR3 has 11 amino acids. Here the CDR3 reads CASGRRHGYTF. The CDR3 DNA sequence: TGTGCCAGCGGTCGGCGGCATGGCTACACCTTC.

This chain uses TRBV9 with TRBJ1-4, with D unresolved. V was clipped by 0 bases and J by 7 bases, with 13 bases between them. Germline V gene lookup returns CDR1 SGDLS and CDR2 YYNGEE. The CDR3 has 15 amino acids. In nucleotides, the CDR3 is TGTGCCAGCAGCGTAGCGATGGGGAAGGGTGAAAAACTGTTTTTT. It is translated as CASSVAMGKGEKLFF.

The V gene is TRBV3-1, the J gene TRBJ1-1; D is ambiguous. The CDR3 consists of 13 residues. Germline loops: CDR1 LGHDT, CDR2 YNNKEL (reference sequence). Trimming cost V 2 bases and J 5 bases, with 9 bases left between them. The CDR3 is CASSQTLGTEAFF. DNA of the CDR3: TGTGCCAGCAGCCAAACCCTCGGGACTGAAGCTTTCTTT.

CDR3 loop: CASSQATRPVIRTDTQYF. CDR3 coding DNA: TGTGCCAGCAGCCAAGCGACGCGGCCAGTGATTCGGACAGATACGCAGTATTTT. The chain joins TRBV3-1 to TRBJ2-3; no clear D gene. The CDR3 length is 18 residues. The ends were cut back, 1 base at V and 3 bases at J, with 20 bases in the middle. Germline V gene sequence: CDR1 LGHDT, CDR2 YNNKEL (reference sequence).

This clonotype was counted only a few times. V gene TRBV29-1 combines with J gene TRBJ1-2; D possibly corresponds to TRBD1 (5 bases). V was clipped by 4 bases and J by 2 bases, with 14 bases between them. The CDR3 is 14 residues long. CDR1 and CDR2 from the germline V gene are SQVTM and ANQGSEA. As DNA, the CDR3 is TGCAGCGTTGTTTCAGGGTCGGGGAACTATGGCTACACCTTC. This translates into CSVVSGSGNYGYTF.

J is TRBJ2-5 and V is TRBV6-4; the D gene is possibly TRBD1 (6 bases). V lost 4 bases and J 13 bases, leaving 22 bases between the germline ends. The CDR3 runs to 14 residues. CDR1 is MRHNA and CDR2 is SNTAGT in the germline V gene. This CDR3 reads CASSVDRFSPRLYF. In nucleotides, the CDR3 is TGTGCCAGCAGTGTAGACAGGTTTTCCCCACGGCTGTACTTC.

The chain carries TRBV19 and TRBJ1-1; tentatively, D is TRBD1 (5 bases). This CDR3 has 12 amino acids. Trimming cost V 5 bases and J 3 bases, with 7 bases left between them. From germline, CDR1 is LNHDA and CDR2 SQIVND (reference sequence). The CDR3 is CASSWGYTEAFF. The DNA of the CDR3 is TGTGCCAGTAGTTGGGGGTACACTGAAGCTTTCTTT.

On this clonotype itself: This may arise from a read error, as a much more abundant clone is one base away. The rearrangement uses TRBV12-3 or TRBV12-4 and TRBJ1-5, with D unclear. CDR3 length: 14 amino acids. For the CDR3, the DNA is TGTGCCAGCACCATAGGATACGGCAATCGGCCCCAGCATTTT. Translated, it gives CASTIGYGNRPQHF.

The CDR3 loop is CAISKDSANTGELFF. The DNA of the CDR3 is TGTGCCATCAGTAAAGACAGTGCGAACACCGGGGAGCTGTTTTTT. The chain combines TRBV10-3 with TRBJ2-2; possible D gene TRBD1, 5 bases. The CDR3 extends over 15 amino acids. Germline CDR1 and CDR2: ENHRY and SYGVKD. Between the trimmed V and J ends, which lost 5 bases and 0 bases, there was a span of 10 bases.

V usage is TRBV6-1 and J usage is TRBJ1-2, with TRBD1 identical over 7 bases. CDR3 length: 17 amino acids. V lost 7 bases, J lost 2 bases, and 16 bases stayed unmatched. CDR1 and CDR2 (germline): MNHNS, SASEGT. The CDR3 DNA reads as TGTGCCAGCACCAGACAGGGAAGGCCACCCCTGAACTATGGCTACACCTTC. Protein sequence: CASTRQGRPPLNYGYTF.